The entry below gives a single T cell receptor (beta chain) sequence along with its context. The sample originates from a study of blood T cell repertoires in COVID-19. The CDR3 extends over 15 amino acids. V lost 0 bases and J 1 base, leaving 9 bases between the germline ends. Germline V gene data show CDR1 as SGHTA and CDR2 as FQGTGA. Residents of about two dozen US areas, aged 18 to 89 years, made up the participants. Self-reported history from a screening survey and questionnaire set each donor's cohort. Here immunoSEQ multiplex PCR was the method, and the copy in TCRdb shows in-frame clones only, minus some. Seen here are 350,000 to 400,000 clones, around nine tenths observed once, and the top ten hold approximately 1%.

Material for sequencing was PBMCs or T cells enriched from blood (not recorded which). The rearrangement joins TRBV7-3 to TRBJ1-1; D not resolved. This receptor was obtained from a woman aged 25 to 45 with acute COVID-19. In nucleotides, the CDR3 is TGTGCCAGCAGCTTAACGCAGGCGGGGAACACTGAAGCTTTCTTT. Protein product: CASSLTQAGNTEAFF.